This TCR beta chain was documented in a study of T cell responses to AZD1222 COVID-19 vaccine. This clone came up a few times. Trimming left V 0 bases short and J 4 bases short, with 9 bases between. Germline V gene data show CDR1 as GTSNPN and CDR2 as SVGIG (reference sequence). This CDR3 has 13 amino acids. The data were produced by immunoSEQ multiplex PCR, yet TCRdb's version contains in-frame clones alone and is incomplete. The table lists 55,000 to 80,000 clones, roughly 84% of them singletons. The rearrangement joins TRBV30 to TRBJ1-1; D gene ambiguous. This TCR was recovered from an adult in good health. Material: peripheral blood, obtained on day 0 of AZD1222 vaccination. In DNA form, the CDR3 reads TGTGCCTGGAGTGTAGTGTCGGGCACTGAAGCTTTCTTT. It translates to CAWSVVSGTEAFF.